This record concerns one T cell receptor (beta chain) sequence. Its cognate antigen is unknown. These data originate in a study of cytomegalovirus exposure and HLA in healthy donors. Study-level information: HLA-typed donors were the source of about 85 million unique TCRs, which an early data release held.

This CDR3 spans 11 amino acids. Trimming cost V 4 bases and J 7 bases, with 6 bases left between them. The germline V gene has CDR1 SNHLY and CDR2 FYNNEI. Use of 60 Vbeta and 13 Jbeta primers characterized the PCR. Repertoires were generated with immunoSEQ multiplex PCR, while TCRdb's copy carries only in-frame clones and drops some. The sample records approximately 110,000 clones, around 82% being singletons. General study points: It was confirmed in vitro that a few of the CMV-associated chains were specific for CMV antigens. Within the data, a cluster of highly shared sequence variants was likely a sequencing artifact. Most CMV-associated TCR beta chains were later found to appear HLA-restricted.

This TCR was sampled from a woman between 25 and 40 years old in good health and CMV-seropositive. The sequenced sample was PBMCs. The V call is TRBV2, the J call TRBJ2-3, with D perhaps matching TRBD2 (5 bases). The CDR3 loop reads CASSGGYTQYF. CDR3 DNA: TGTGCCAGCAGTGGAGGGTATACGCAGTATTTT. The complete variable domain, with remaining parts taken from reference TRBV2 and TRBJ2-3, reads EPEVTQTPSHQVTQMGQEVILRCVPISNHLYFYWYRQILGQKVEFLVSFYNNEISEKSEIFDDQFSVERPDGSNFTLKIRSTKLEDSAMYFCASSGGYTQYFGPGTRLTVL.